A few counts support the clone carrying this T cell receptor (beta chain). The same CDR3 is also encoded by other DNA sequences in this sample. This CDR3 is 17 amino acids long. CDR1 and CDR2 (germline): MNHEY, SMNVEV (reference sequence). Trimming removed 2 bases from V and 3 bases from J, with 16 bases in between. A multiplex PCR was run with 60 Vbeta primers and 13 Jbeta primers. Assay: immunoSEQ multiplex PCR; the TCRdb copy retains only in-frame clones and omits some. The sample contains 100,000 or so clones, 76% of which appear only once. The data were obtained in a study of cytomegalovirus exposure and HLA in healthy donors.

This clonotype was sampled from a middle-aged man in good health and CMV-seropositive. The sequenced sample consisted of PBMCs. The chain carries TRBV27 and TRBJ1-4, with a weak D call TRBD1 (6 bases). DNA of the CDR3: TGTGCCAGCAGTTTAGCCCCCCCCGGACAGTCTAATGAAAAACTGTTTTTT. Translated, it gives CASSLAPPGQSNEKLFF.